Below, 30 T cell receptor beta chains from the same sample are listed, as sequenced in a study of shared clonotypes between healthy human individuals. TCRdb keeps only in-frame clones here, not all; method: immunoSEQ multiplex PCR. This sample has a few hundred thousand clones, with approximately 97% found just once. Specimen: naive CD4+ T cells sorted from blood. This sample's subset: CD45RA+ positively selected. The source of these receptors is a woman between 25 and 40 years old in good health.

This chain links TRBV30 with TRBJ2-2, with D possibly called TRBD1 or TRBD2 (5 bases each). The CDR3 consists of 13 residues. Germline assignment: CDR1 GTSNPN and CDR2 SVGIG (reference sequence). Trimming took 1 base from V and 5 from J, leaving 8 bases between them. CDR3 sequence reads: CAWSGWGTGELFF. CDR3 nucleotides: TGTGCCTGGAGTGGTTGGGGGACCGGGGAGCTGTTTTTT.

The V call is TRBV28, the J call TRBJ1-3; TRBD1 is a possible D gene (6 bases). The germline V gene encodes CDR1 MDHEN and CDR2 SYDVKM. Trimming removed 11 bases at V and 2 bases at J, with 13 bases between. There are 13 residues in the CDR3. The CDR3 DNA reads TGTGCCGTACAGGGTCTCGCTGGAAACACCATATATTTT. It codes for CAVQGLAGNTIYF.

The CDR3 sequence: CASSPVKPNTGELFF. The CDR3 DNA reads as TGTGCCAGCTCACCAGTGAAACCAAACACCGGGGAGCTGTTTTTT. J is TRBJ2-2 and V is TRBV18; D remains ambiguous. CDR1 and CDR2 from the germline V gene are KGHSH and LQKENI. The CDR3 consists of 15 residues. V was shortened by 2 bases and J by 2 bases, with 9 bases between the two germline ends.

Details on this clone: The same CDR3 is also encoded by other DNA sequences in this sample. The chain recombines TRBV28 with TRBJ1-5; D gene uncertain. Germline CDR1 is MDHEN and CDR2 is SYDVKM. The length of the CDR3 is 12 residues. V shed 6 bases and J shed 7 bases, with 10 bases lying between them. The CDR3 loop reads CASSLNGQPQHF. CDR3 in DNA: TGTGCCAGCAGCTTGAACGGGCAGCCCCAGCATTTT.

CDR3 nucleotides: TGTGCCAGCAGCCCAGGGGGCCGGGGCTATGGCTACACCTTC. This gives the protein CASSPGGRGYGYTF. J is TRBJ1-2 and V is TRBV4-2; TRBD1 agrees at 8 bases. Trimming took 4 bases from V and 4 from J; bases not matched to a gene: 5. The CDR3 runs to 14 residues. Germline loops: CDR1 LGHNA, CDR2 YNFKEQ.

The chain uses TRBV9 and TRBJ2-7, with TRBD2 as a possible D gene (5 bases). The length of the CDR3 is 14 residues. The V end lost 4 bases, the J end lost 1 base, and 12 bases lay between the germline ends. Germline values: CDR1 SGDLS, CDR2 YYNGEE. CDR3 DNA: TGTGCCAGCAGCCCCAGACTATTGTCCTACGAGCAGTACTTC. It specifies CASSPRLLSYEQYF.

The rearrangement links TRBV19 to TRBJ2-3, with 10 bases fitting TRBD1. The germline V gene encodes CDR1 LNHDA and CDR2 SQIVND (reference sequence). Germline trimming cut 4 bases from V and 2 bases from J; bases unmatched to any gene: 9. This CDR3 has 17 residues. The CDR3 is CASSTTTGTGVTDTQYF. DNA of the CDR3: TGTGCCAGTAGTACAACTACCGGGACAGGGGTCACAGATACGCAGTATTTT.

On this clone itself: Other DNA sequences of this sample code for an identical CDR3. This chain uses TRBV7-6 with TRBJ2-3; D is unresolved. CDR3 length: 12 amino acids. V dropped 3 bases and J dropped 3 bases, with 4 bases sitting between them. Germline CDR1 is SGHVS and CDR2 is FNYEAQ. This CDR3 reads CASSLGTDTQYF. In DNA, the CDR3 is TGTGCCAGCAGCTTGGGTACAGATACGCAGTATTTT.

The rearrangement uses TRBV28 and TRBJ1-4; possible D gene TRBD1, 6 bases. Germline CDR1 is MDHEN and CDR2 is SYDVKM. V was trimmed by 4 bases and J by 8 bases, leaving 17 bases between them. The CDR3 totals 15 residues. As DNA, the CDR3 is TGTGCCAGCAGTTCTGAGGACAGAAGACTAGAAAAACTGTTTTTT. Amino acid sequence: CASSSEDRRLEKLFF. Full variable domain (remainder filled in from reference TRBV28 and TRBJ1-4): DVKVTQSSRYLVKRTGEKVFLECVQDMDHENMFWYRQDPGLGLRLIYFSYDVKMKEKGDIPEGYSVSREKKERFSLILESASTNQTSMYLCASSSEDRRLEKLFFGSGTQLSVL.

This chain connects TRBV28 to TRBJ1-5; 10 positions agree with TRBD1. Germline V gene data show CDR1 as MDHEN and CDR2 as SYDVKM. With 5 bases clipped from V and 2 bases from J, the junction kept 6 bases outside the gene matches. The CDR3 is 16 amino acids. Here the CDR3 reads CASSPRGTGGNQPQHF. The CDR3, as DNA: TGTGCCAGCAGTCCCCGAGGGACAGGGGGCAATCAGCCCCAGCATTTT.

Here the CDR3 DNA reads TGTGCCAGCAGCTGGGTGGCGGGTGGTATCACAGATACGCAGTATTTT. Amino acids: CASSWVAGGITDTQYF. V is TRBV11-2 and J is TRBJ2-3; D might be TRBD2 (5 bases). CDR1 and CDR2 from the germline V gene are SGHAT and FQNNGV. This CDR3 has 16 residues. V lost 4 bases, J lost 2 bases, and 16 bases lay in between.

This clone was picked up a small number of times. This chain links TRBV7-8 with TRBJ2-7; a weak D match, TRBD2 (6 bases). This CDR3 has 11 amino acids. The germline V gene encodes CDR1 SGHVS and CDR2 FQNEAQ. Trimming stripped 5 bases from V and 9 bases from J, with 11 bases between. The CDR3, as DNA: TGTGCCAGCAGCGGCGGGGCGATGCAGTACTTC. Translated: CASSGGAMQYF.

The V gene is TRBV9, the J gene TRBJ1-2; 7 nucleotides match TRBD1. Trimming removed 0 bases from V and 3 bases from J; junction bases left unmatched: 14. CDR1 is SGDLS, CDR2 YYNGEE, per germline. The CDR3 loop spans 18 amino acids. The CDR3 protein is CASSVDSGLEGAYYGYTF. The CDR3, as DNA: TGTGCCAGCAGCGTAGACTCCGGACTGGAGGGGGCTTACTATGGCTACACCTTC.

The rearrangement uses TRBV5-1 and TRBJ1-2; TRBD1 matches 10 bases. Per the germline V gene, CDR1 is SGHRS and CDR2 is YFSETQ. J was trimmed by 7 bases and V by 4 bases; bases with no gene match: 10. The CDR3 is 15 amino acids. CDR3 residues: CASSRAPGQGSGYTF. The DNA of the CDR3 is TGCGCCAGCAGCCGGGCTCCGGGACAGGGGAGTGGCTACACCTTC.

The chain employs TRBV2 and TRBJ1-2, with 7 positions matching TRBD1. Germline CDR1 SNHLY, CDR2 FYNNEI. CDR3 size: 14 residues. The ends lost 6 bases at V and 2 bases at J; junction bases unmatched: 6. The DNA of the CDR3 is TGTGCCAGCAGGAAGACAGGGCCAAACTATGGCTACACCTTC. Its protein product is CASRKTGPNYGYTF.

This clone occurred once. V is TRBV14 and J is TRBJ2-4, with TRBD2 matching 7 bases. After removal of 4 bases from V and 0 bases from J, the junction contained 3 bases not matched to a gene. CDR3 length: 15 residues. Germline CDR1 reads SGHDN; CDR2 reads FVKESK. This chain's CDR3 is CASSREGLAKNIQYF. CDR3 coding DNA: TGTGCCAGCAGCCGGGAGGGGTTAGCCAAAAACATTCAGTACTTC.

The chain recombines TRBV18 with TRBJ1-4; D is unclear. Trimming took 2 bases from V and 3 from J, leaving 7 bases between them. The CDR3 runs 14 residues. CDR1 and CDR2 from the germline V gene are KGHSH and LQKENI. The CDR3: CASSPSLANEKLFF. The DNA of the CDR3 is TGTGCCAGCTCACCAAGTCTGGCTAATGAAAAACTGTTTTTT.

The V call is TRBV28, the J call TRBJ1-5; D is uncertain. The CDR3 runs 12 residues. V lost 8 bases and J 6 bases, leaving 11 bases between the germline ends. Germline CDR1 MDHEN, CDR2 SYDVKM. The CDR3 DNA reads TGTGCCAGCGGACCGCCGGTTCAGCCCCAGCATTTT. Its translation: CASGPPVQPQHF.

The rearrangement links TRBV4-1 to TRBJ2-2, with TRBD2 matching over 10 bases. Germline V CDR1 and CDR2: MGHRA, YSYEKL. There are 16 residues in the CDR3. After removal of 1 base from V and 6 bases from J, the junction contained 5 bases not matched to a gene. Here the CDR3 reads CASSQGLAGASGELFF. As DNA, the CDR3 is TGCGCCAGCAGCCAAGGGCTAGCGGGAGCATCCGGGGAGCTGTTTTTT.

The chain uses TRBV5-1 and TRBJ2-1; 7 bases line up with TRBD1. Germline-derived CDR1 and CDR2 are SGHRS and YFSETQ. This CDR3 has 15 residues. Unmatched junction bases numbered 4, after V lost 0 bases and J lost 4 bases. The chain's CDR3 is CASSLEGADYNEQFF. In DNA, the CDR3 is TGCGCCAGCAGCTTGGAGGGGGCAGATTACAATGAGCAGTTCTTC.

The chain carries TRBV7-8 and TRBJ2-1, with 7 bases aligning to TRBD2. This CDR3 has 18 amino acids. The germline V gene has CDR1 SGHVS and CDR2 FQNEAQ. With 1 base clipped from V and 2 bases from J, the junction kept 11 bases outside the gene matches. In nucleotides, the CDR3 is TGTGCCAGCAGCTTAGAATCGAGCCGCGGGAGAACCTACAATGAGCAGTTCTTC. Translating it yields CASSLESSRGRTYNEQFF.

In its sample, this clone was seen once. The chain recombines TRBV7-8 with TRBJ2-1; unclear D gene. The CDR3 sequence is 15 residues long. The V end lost 5 bases, the J end lost 0 bases, and 11 bases lay between the germline ends. CDR1 and CDR2 from the germline V gene are SGHVS and FQNEAQ. The CDR3, as DNA: TGTGCCAGCAGCATCTCCTCGGGCTCCTACAATGAGCAGTTCTTC. Translation gives CASSISSGSYNEQFF.

The J gene is TRBJ1-1, the V gene TRBV28, with D possibly matching TRBD1 (6 bases). The CDR3 is 14 residues long. CDR1 is MDHEN, CDR2 SYDVKM, per germline. The ends were cut back, 5 bases at V and 1 base at J, with 11 bases in the middle. CDR3 in amino acids: CASSAPGQNTEAFF. Here the CDR3 DNA reads TGTGCCAGCAGTGCCCCGGGACAGAACACTGAAGCTTTCTTT.

The sample holds one count of this clone. This chain links TRBV5-1 with TRBJ2-1, with D perhaps TRBD1 (5 bases). With 5 bases removed from V and 0 bases from J, the gap between germline ends came to 9 bases. The CDR3 totals 14 residues. The germline CDR1 and CDR2 sequences are SGHRS and YFSETQ. DNA of the CDR3: TGCGCCAGCAGAGGGGCTAGCTCCTACAATGAGCAGTTCTTC. Translated, it gives CASRGASSYNEQFF.

J is TRBJ2-2 and V is TRBV5-1; the D is unclear. The CDR3 extends over 15 amino acids. V gave up 1 base and J gave up 0 bases, with 7 bases separating them. Germline lookup yields CDR1 SGHRS and CDR2 YFSETQ. CDR3 residues: CASSLTSSNTGELFF. The CDR3 DNA reads TGCGCCAGCAGCTTGACATCTTCGAACACCGGGGAGCTGTTTTTT.

The V and J genes are TRBV5-4 and TRBJ2-5, with D uncertain. The CDR3 loop spans 13 amino acids. With 2 bases removed from V and 3 bases from J, the gap between germline ends came to 8 bases. Germline assignment: CDR1 SGHNT and CDR2 YYREEE (reference sequence). The CDR3 DNA reads as TGTGCCAGCAGCTTCTTTTGGGAAGAGACCCAGTACTTC. It yields the protein CASSFFWEETQYF.

The genes are TRBV28 and TRBJ2-2; 7 bases fit TRBD2. CDR3 length equals 15 residues. Germline values: CDR1 MDHEN, CDR2 SYDVKM. V trimming: 5 bases; J trimming: 4 bases; junction bases outside the gene matches: 7. The CDR3 region is CASSTAGELTGELFF. CDR3 coding DNA: TGTGCCAGCAGTACGGCGGGAGAACTCACCGGGGAGCTGTTTTTT.

This chain links TRBV10-3 with TRBJ1-2; possible D gene TRBD1, 5 bases. Germline lookup yields CDR1 ENHRY and CDR2 SYGVKD. The germline V and J ends were trimmed by 8 bases and 6 bases, with 13 bases remaining between them. CDR3 size: 12 residues. The chain's CDR3 is CAIEGIMDGYTF. In DNA form, the CDR3 reads TGTGCCATCGAGGGGATTATGGATGGCTACACCTTC.

The chain combines TRBV2 with TRBJ2-5; D might be TRBD1 or TRBD2, each matching 6 bases. Trimming removed 1 base from V and 2 bases from J, with 23 bases in between. Looked up from germline, CDR1 is SNHLY and CDR2 is FYNNEI. The CDR3 runs 19 residues. CDR3 sequence (DNA): TGTGCCAGCAGTGAAGAAGATTGGTCAGGGGACTTGGGACAAGAGACCCAGTACTTC. The encoded protein is CASSEEDWSGDLGQETQYF. The complete variable domain, with remaining parts taken from reference TRBV2 and TRBJ2-5, reads EPEVTQTPSHQVTQMGQEVILRCVPISNHLYFYWYRQILGQKVEFLVSFYNNEISEKSEIFDDQFSVERPDGSNFTLKIRSTKLEDSAMYFCASSEEDWSGDLGQETQYFGPGTRLLVL.

The chain carries TRBV6-5 and TRBJ1-6; unclear D gene. V lost 5 bases and J 7 bases, leaving 6 bases between the germline ends. This CDR3 is 12 amino acids long. Germline CDR1 is MNHEY and CDR2 is SVGAGI. This CDR3 reads CASSAPNSPLHF. The CDR3, as DNA: TGTGCCAGCAGTGCCCCGAATTCACCCCTCCACTTT.